These 11 T cell receptor beta chains were all obtained from the same sample, sequenced in a study of blood T cell repertoires in COVID-19. Assay used: immunoSEQ multiplex PCR; TCRdb lists only in-frame clones, some missing. The table records around 330,000 clones, 87% of them present only once. The sequencing input was PBMCs or T cells enriched from blood (not recorded which). The receptors shown here come from a woman under 30 who had recovered from COVID-19.

This clone showed up just once. The chain links TRBV7-2 to TRBJ1-2, with 7 positions matching TRBD1. The CDR3 runs 15 residues. Germline V gives CDR1 SGHTA, CDR2 FQGNSA. J gave up 3 bases and V 5 bases, and 9 bases lay outside the gene matches. The CDR3 DNA sequence: TGTGCCAGCAGCCCGTGGACAGGCCAAGACTATGGCTACACCTTC. It specifies CASSPWTGQDYGYTF.

V and J are TRBV10-3 and TRBJ1-6, with a tentative D call TRBD1 (6 bases). Trimming stripped 6 bases from V and 9 bases from J, with 18 bases between. The CDR3 spans 15 residues. Germline CDR1 and CDR2: ENHRY and SYGVKD. In DNA, the CDR3 is TGTGCCATCAGGCAACAGGGAGGGTTTGGTTCACCCCTCCACTTT. This translates into CAIRQQGGFGSPLHF.

This clone was seen once. The V call is TRBV14, the J call TRBJ1-6; no reliable D call. Germline V gene sequence: CDR1 SGHDN, CDR2 FVKESK. Trimming removed 1 base from V and 0 bases from J, with 10 bases in between. There are 17 residues in the CDR3. In DNA form, the CDR3 reads TGTGCCAGCAGCCAAGGGAGGGTGAGCTCCTATAATTCACCCCTCCACTTT. Its protein is CASSQGRVSSYNSPLHF.

V is TRBV4-2 and J is TRBJ2-2, with TRBD2 matching 7 bases. V lost 2 bases to trimming and J lost 5 bases; unmatched junction nucleotides: 11. CDR3 length: 17 amino acids. Germline V CDR1 and CDR2: LGHNA, YNFKEQ. The CDR3 DNA reads TGTGCCAGCAGCCAATTGATGACGGGAGGACAAACCGGGGAGCTGTTTTTT. The encoded protein is CASSQLMTGGQTGELFF.

V usage is TRBV11-3 and J usage is TRBJ2-3; TRBD2 aligns across 7 bases. Germline V gene sequence: CDR1 SGHNT, CDR2 YENEEA. V was clipped by 2 bases and J by 2 bases; unmatched bases: 4. The CDR3 is made up of 15 amino acids. CDR3 loop: CASSLTSAYTDTQYF. CDR3 sequence (DNA): TGTGCCAGCAGCTTAACTAGCGCCTACACAGATACGCAGTATTTT.

This rearrangement joins TRBV20-1 to TRBJ1-1, with 7 bases that match TRBD1. The germline gives CDR1 DFQATT, CDR2 SNEGSKA (reference sequence). J was trimmed by 11 bases and V by 4 bases; bases with no gene match: 16. This CDR3 has 14 amino acids. As DNA, the CDR3 is TGCAGTGCTATTGAGAGGGGGCGGGTTAGGAGGGCTTTCTTT. Amino acid sequence: CSAIERGRVRRAFF.

The chain carries TRBV7-2 and TRBJ2-1, with 7 bases identical to TRBD2. Germline loops: CDR1 SGHTA, CDR2 FQGNSA. The J segment lost 2 bases and the V segment lost 6 bases, leaving 10 bases of the junction unmatched. The CDR3 has 16 residues. This CDR3 reads CASRPAGLGTYNEQFF. Here the CDR3 DNA reads TGTGCCAGCAGGCCAGCGGGGTTGGGGACCTACAATGAGCAGTTCTTC.

The gene calls are TRBV4-3 and TRBJ1-2; perhaps TRBD1 as D (5 bases). Per the germline V gene, CDR1 is LGHNA and CDR2 is YSLEER. V shed 1 base and J shed 5 bases, with 17 bases lying between them. This CDR3 has 16 residues. CDR3 region: CASSQVLLAGRYGYTF. The CDR3 DNA reads as TGCGCCAGCAGCCAAGTCCTACTGGCAGGGCGGTATGGCTACACCTTC.

This chain connects TRBV28 to TRBJ2-7, with TRBD1 matching over 7 bases. The germline CDR1 and CDR2 sequences are MDHEN and SYDVKM. V shed 6 bases, J shed 2 bases, and the junction held 4 bases outside the gene matches. This CDR3 has 13 residues. CDR3 in DNA: TGTGCCAGCAGAACAGGGGCCACCTACGAGCAGTACTTC. It codes for CASRTGATYEQYF. Based on the CDR3 plus reference TRBV28 and TRBJ2-7, the full variable domain is DVKVTQSSRYLVKRTGEKVFLECVQDMDHENMFWYRQDPGLGLRLIYFSYDVKMKEKGDIPEGYSVSREKKERFSLILESASTNQTSMYLCASRTGATYEQYFGPGTRLTVT.

The V gene is TRBV5-5, the J gene TRBJ2-1; TRBD2 matches 7 bases. Germline values: CDR1 SGHKS, CDR2 YYEKEE (reference sequence). This CDR3 contains 15 residues. J gave up 7 bases and V 0 bases, and 7 bases lay outside the gene matches. The CDR3 DNA follows: TGTGCCAGCAGCTTGGTGGGAGGGAAGGGGAATGAGCAGTTCTTC. Translated, it gives CASSLVGGKGNEQFF. The full variable domain, rest sourced from reference TRBV5-5 and TRBJ2-1, is DAGVTQSPTHLIKTRGQQVTLRCSPISGHKSVSWYQQVLGQGPQFIFQYYEKEERGRGNFPDRFSARQFPNYSSELNVNALLLGDSALYLCASSLVGGKGNEQFFGPGTRLTVL.

The rearrangement links TRBV2 to TRBJ1-5; 7 positions match TRBD1. Germline V gene lookup returns CDR1 SNHLY and CDR2 FYNNEI. CDR3 size: 15 residues. V shed 6 bases, J shed 5 bases, and the junction held 10 bases outside the gene matches. The CDR3 region is CASSSGTVSYQPQHF. The CDR3 bases are TGTGCCAGCAGCTCCGGGACAGTCTCTTATCAGCCCCAGCATTTT.